This T cell receptor beta chain was recovered during a study of a mutant IDH1 vaccine in newly diagnosed glioma. Only in-frame clones appear in the TCRdb table, and some are missing; sequencing was by immunoSEQ multiplex PCR. The data show 50,000 to 55,000 clones, around four fifths seen once. Points on this clone: Its antigen is still unknown.

Time point defined: week 5, during vaccination. Topical imiquimod was applied with each vaccine dose, which held 300 ug of mutant IDH1 20-mer peptide. The CDR3 length is 15 residues. V lost 5 bases and J 0 bases, leaving 14 bases between the germline ends. Germline CDR1 is LNHDA and CDR2 is SQIVND (reference sequence). This clonotype originated in a man in his fifties with glioma. The J gene is TRBJ2-7, the V gene TRBV19; tentatively, D is TRBD1 (5 bases). This material consisted of PBMCs, taken from a glioma patient whose treatment included an IDH1 peptide vaccine. In DNA form, the CDR3 reads TGTGCCAGTAGTCCCGACAGACCCAGCTCCTACGAGCAGTACTTC. This translates into CASSPDRPSSYEQYF.